A selection of T cell receptor beta chains follows, all from one sample in a study of CXCR3-negative and CXCR3-positive naive CD8 T cells. One entry per CDR3 protein, without DNA, is what TCRdb gives after re-calling the 5' RACE reads. This repertoire comprises 30,000 to 40,000 distinct CDR3 sequences; its ten largest clones make up 13% to 15%. The specimen sequenced was memory CD8+ T cells from blood. Receptors were obtained from a human donor in good health. Some clones in this sample may be carry-over from other donors' samples. Both conserved end residues are part of each CDR3. Only part of the rows carry a size: once, few, many, or a class if the clone is expanded.

j_gene	abundance	v_gene	CDR3aa
TRBJ2-3	NA	TRBV6-5	CASSLPGRTDTQYF
TRBJ2-7	NA	TRBV13	CASSSRTSGGPTYEQYF
TRBJ2-7	NA	TRBV6-5	CASSWDRNYEQYF
TRBJ2-7	NA	TRBV6-2/TRBV6-3	CASSPSGTPAYEQYF
TRBJ2-1	NA	TRBV6-4	CASSVAGENEQFF
TRBJ2-1	NA	TRBV28	CASSFWGGNSYNEQFF
TRBJ2-7	NA	TRBV20-1	CSAREWYEQYF
TRBJ2-5	NA	TRBV29-1	CSAFVLDRGLETQYF
TRBJ2-5	NA	TRBV5-1	CASSFIGEDKETQYF
TRBJ2-3	NA	TRBV5-1	CASSLVQGGLSDTQYF
TRBJ2-1	NA	TRBV15	CATSRLDREWGNEQFF
TRBJ2-5	NA	TRBV12-3/TRBV12-4	CASSTGTSGQETQYF
TRBJ2-1	NA	TRBV9	CASSVATSGSPYNEQFF
TRBJ1-1	NA	TRBV29-1	CSAETGIGAFF
TRBJ2-7	NA	TRBV7-9	CASSGLLIYEQYF
TRBJ2-1	NA	TRBV5-1	CATSVAGGGNEQFF
TRBJ2-1	NA	TRBV12-3/TRBV12-4	CATRTGNHEQFF
TRBJ2-1	large	TRBV10-3	CAISESGGSSYNEQFF
TRBJ2-2	NA	TRBV3-1	CASSQVGLAPGELFF
TRBJ1-5	NA	TRBV10-3	CATRDAGNQPQHF
TRBJ2-1	NA	TRBV7-3	CASSLVAGGYNEQFF
TRBJ2-6	NA	TRBV6-2/TRBV6-3	CASSHNSGANVLTF
TRBJ2-5	NA	TRBV3-1	CASSRQQGEETQYF
TRBJ2-1	NA	TRBV14	CASSGRTWEQFF
TRBJ2-3	medium-sized	TRBV11-2	CASRPFEGGPRDTQYF
TRBJ1-6	NA	TRBV5-4	CASSSGAGYNSPLHF
TRBJ2-4	NA	TRBV2	CASKPWEGVAKNIQYF
TRBJ2-2	NA	TRBV13	CASSSIDRANTGELFF
TRBJ2-3	NA	TRBV7-3	CASSLLPGDTDTQYF
TRBJ1-2	NA	TRBV4-2	CASSQGDGPDGYTF
TRBJ2-7	NA	TRBV21-1	CASSKSWERRTYEQYF
TRBJ2-5	NA	TRBV7-6	CASSLGTSGGAEETQYF
TRBJ2-1	NA	TRBV13	CASSLDTNRDLRFF
TRBJ2-1	medium-sized	TRBV6-2/TRBV6-3	CASSPRDVNEQFF
TRBJ2-7	NA	TRBV30	CAWSWDRGYEQYF
TRBJ2-1	NA	TRBV7-6	CASSLNGGGEQFF
TRBJ2-1	NA	TRBV7-3	CASSSYQGSNEQFF
TRBJ2-7	NA	TRBV20-1	CSAQGERDYEQYF
TRBJ2-1	NA	TRBV29-1	CSPLPPGYNEQFF
TRBJ2-1	NA	TRBV3-1	CASSQDPSGVYNEQFF
TRBJ2-1	NA	TRBV7-9	CASSFPPDNEQFF
TRBJ2-1	NA	TRBV12-3/TRBV12-4	CASSQQYEQFF
TRBJ2-7	NA	TRBV7-9	CASSLALAGDWYEQYF
TRBJ2-7	NA	TRBV28	CASSLAGNSYEQYF